Shown below are 24 T cell receptor beta chains from a single sample sequenced in a study of regulatory T cells. The PCR used 52 TRBV and 13 TRBJ primers. Clones were read by immunoSEQ multiplex PCR, and TCRdb kept only the in-frame ones, dropping some. The sample gives under 45,000 clones, about 89% of which show up once; under 2.5% is in the top ten. Broader study findings: In CD3G-deficient patients, conventional CD4+ T cells were enriched for hydrophobic CDR3 residues at positions 6 and 7.

Their antigens remain unidentified. Sequences were obtained from conventional CD4+ T cells sorted from blood. These receptors were collected from a person under 30 with CD3G deficiency.

The V gene is TRBV5-1, the J gene TRBJ2-5, with no clear D. The CDR3 runs to 14 residues. Trimming removed 1 base at V and 5 bases at J, with 12 bases between. Germline V gene lookup returns CDR1 SGHRS and CDR2 YFSETQ. The CDR3 is CASSLYTLGETQYF. In DNA form, the CDR3 reads TGCGCCAGCAGCTTGTACACACTGGGGGAGACCCAGTACTTC.

The chain has TRBV28 and TRBJ2-7; the match to TRBD1 covers 9 bases. Looked up from germline, CDR1 is MDHEN and CDR2 is SYDVKM. The trim removed 6 bases at V and 3 bases at J, leaving 6 bases unmatched. The CDR3 totals 14 residues. The CDR3: CASRASGQGYEQYF. CDR3 in DNA: TGTGCCAGCAGGGCCTCGGGACAGGGCTACGAGCAGTACTTC.

This rearrangement joins TRBV9 to TRBJ2-3; 7 positions match TRBD1. The CDR3 totals 14 residues. Germline V gene sequence: CDR1 SGDLS, CDR2 YYNGEE. Unmatched junction bases numbered 2, after V lost 2 bases and J lost 2 bases. CDR3 protein: CASSVGQPTDTQYF. CDR3 bases: TGTGCCAGCAGCGTGGGACAGCCCACAGATACGCAGTATTTT.

The chain employs TRBV28 and TRBJ1-1; D gene uncertain. Germline values: CDR1 MDHEN, CDR2 SYDVKM. The CDR3 covers 13 residues. V was pared by 1 base and J by 4 bases, with 7 bases between. CDR3 residues: CASSLSGPTEAFF. CDR3 coding DNA: TGTGCCAGCAGTTTATCTGGGCCCACTGAAGCTTTCTTT.

Here the CDR3 reads CASSLFQTGTGIHEQYF. CDR3 nucleotide sequence: TGTGCCAGCAGCTTATTCCAAACCGGGACAGGTATTCACGAGCAGTACTTC. J is TRBJ2-7 and V is TRBV7-9; the match to TRBD1 covers 8 bases. CDR1 and CDR2 from the germline V gene are SEHNR and FQNEAQ (reference sequence). Trimming cost V 2 bases and J 5 bases; bases outside gene matches: 14. CDR3 length: 17 residues.

This chain uses TRBV30 with TRBJ1-2, with D hard to call. Germline assignment: CDR1 GTSNPN and CDR2 SVGIG (reference sequence). Trimming stripped 5 bases from V and 6 bases from J, with 28 bases between. The CDR3 is 17 amino acids. In nucleotides, the CDR3 is TGTGCCTGGGGCCGTCCCCAGGCAGAAGGTATCCAGGATGGCTACACCTTC. Its translation: CAWGRPQAEGIQDGYTF.

This clone was picked up one time. V usage is TRBV7-9 and J usage is TRBJ2-3; TRBD1 is a possible D gene (5 bases). There are 12 residues in the CDR3. From germline, CDR1 is SEHNR and CDR2 FQNEAQ (reference sequence). V lost 7 bases and J 8 bases, leaving 13 bases between the germline ends. CDR3 DNA: TGTGCCAGCACCACTCCTAGGGGTACGCAGTATTTT. Its translation: CASTTPRGTQYF.

This clone appeared once. Here the CDR3 DNA reads TGTGCCAGCAGTTTGGTGGGCAGCAATCAGCCCCAGCATTTT. Protein: CASSLVGSNQPQHF. The chain recombines TRBV28 with TRBJ1-5, with D uncertain. Germline V CDR1 and CDR2: MDHEN, SYDVKM. With 3 bases removed from V and 1 base from J, the gap between germline ends came to 7 bases. The CDR3 extends over 14 amino acids. Together with reference TRBV28 and TRBJ1-5, the CDR3 gives the full variable domain: DVKVTQSSRYLVKRTGEKVFLECVQDMDHENMFWYRQDPGLGLRLIYFSYDVKMKEKGDIPEGYSVSREKKERFSLILESASTNQTSMYLCASSLVGSNQPQHFGDGTRLSIL.

The chain is built from TRBV5-1 and TRBJ2-7; TRBD1 might be the D (6 bases). V lost 2 bases, J lost 3 bases, and 9 bases lay in between. CDR1 and CDR2 from the germline V gene are SGHRS and YFSETQ. CDR3 length: 13 amino acids. The CDR3 here is CASSLMTGYEQYF. The CDR3 DNA reads TGCGCCAGCAGCTTAATGACAGGCTACGAGCAGTACTTC.

The genes are TRBV5-1 and TRBJ2-6, with a tentative D call TRBD2 (6 bases). V was shortened by 2 bases and J by 4 bases, with 13 bases between the two germline ends. From germline, CDR1 is SGHRS and CDR2 YFSETQ. There are 16 residues in the CDR3. CDR3 region: CASSFSGGSGANVLTF. As DNA, the CDR3 is TGCGCCAGCAGCTTTTCCGGGGGATCCGGGGCCAACGTCCTGACTTTC.

V is TRBV5-1 and J is TRBJ2-6; tentative D call: TRBD1 (5 bases). V gave up 5 bases and J gave up 1 base, with 16 bases separating them. The germline gives CDR1 SGHRS, CDR2 YFSETQ. The CDR3 has 17 residues. CDR3 region: CASRLTVTPSGANVLTF. Written as DNA, the CDR3 is TGCGCCAGCAGGTTGACAGTCACCCCTTCTGGGGCCAACGTCCTGACTTTC.

The chain has TRBV28 and TRBJ1-2; 9 nucleotides align to TRBD1. The germline CDR1 and CDR2 sequences are MDHEN and SYDVKM. The CDR3 spans 14 residues. With 6 bases clipped from V and 8 bases from J, the junction kept 10 bases outside the gene matches. The CDR3, as DNA: TGTGCCAGCAGCCTATCGACAGGGGGGGAAGGCTACACCTTC. Its protein product is CASSLSTGGEGYTF.

This clone was detected a few times. This sequence joins TRBV5-1 and TRBJ2-7, with 8 positions matching TRBD1. The J segment lost 4 bases and the V segment lost 4 bases, leaving 7 bases of the junction unmatched. The CDR3 totals 14 residues. Germline lookup yields CDR1 SGHRS and CDR2 YFSETQ. The CDR3 DNA is TGCGCCAGCAGCCCGACAGGGGTCGGGTACGAGCAGTACTTC. It translates to CASSPTGVGYEQYF.

The chain couples TRBV11-3 to TRBJ1-4; D call uncertain. Germline V lookup: CDR1 SGHNT, CDR2 YENEEA. The ends were cut back, 5 bases at V and 12 bases at J, with 13 bases in the middle. CDR3 length: 12 amino acids. CDR3 sequence: CASSPSEGELFF. The CDR3 nucleotides read TGTGCCAGCAGCCCTTCAGAGGGCGAACTGTTTTTT. Combining the CDR3 with reference TRBV11-3 and TRBJ1-4 gives the whole variable domain EAGVVQSPRYKIIEKKQPVAFWCNPISGHNTLYWYLQNLGQGPELLIRYENEEAVDDSQLPKDRFSAERLKGVDSTLKIQPAELGDSAVYLCASSPSEGELFFGSGTQLSVL.

The chain recombines TRBV6-1 with TRBJ1-2; D is ambiguous. Trimming cost V 3 bases and J 2 bases, with 13 bases left between them. Germline assignment: CDR1 MNHNS and CDR2 SASEGT. The CDR3 is 15 amino acids. CDR3 region: CASSDGSRANYGYTF. CDR3 nucleotides: TGTGCCAGCAGTGATGGCTCCCGGGCCAACTATGGCTACACCTTC.

The V and J genes are TRBV28 and TRBJ2-1; 10 nucleotides agree with TRBD2. V trimming: 3 bases; J trimming: 8 bases; junction bases outside the gene matches: 7. This CDR3 is 15 amino acids long. Germline CDR1 MDHEN, CDR2 SYDVKM. The CDR3 sequence is CASSFSASGSHEQFF. As DNA, the CDR3 is TGTGCCAGCAGTTTTAGTGCTAGCGGGAGTCATGAGCAGTTCTTC.

In regard to this clone: Different DNA sequences within this sample yield the same CDR3. This chain uses TRBV5-1 with TRBJ1-1; D remains ambiguous. The ends were cut back, 4 bases at V and 1 base at J, with 14 bases in the middle. CDR1 is SGHRS and CDR2 is YFSETQ in the germline V gene. The CDR3 length is 15 residues. For the CDR3, the DNA is TGCGCCAGCAGCCTCGACTCGGGTGGGAACACTGAAGCTTTCTTT. Protein product: CASSLDSGGNTEAFF.

The rearrangement joins TRBV11-2 to TRBJ1-6, with D perhaps TRBD1 (5 bases). This CDR3 contains 13 residues. Between the trimmed V and J ends, which lost 0 bases and 11 bases, there was a span of 8 bases. CDR1 and CDR2 from the germline V gene are SGHAT and FQNNGV. The CDR3 region is CASSLDWGTPLHF. CDR3 DNA: TGTGCCAGCAGCTTAGATTGGGGGACACCCCTCCACTTT.

This clone was recorded only once. The chain uses TRBV5-1 and TRBJ2-7, with D tentatively TRBD1 (5 bases). The CDR3 length is 12 residues. Looked up from germline, CDR1 is SGHRS and CDR2 is YFSETQ. The V end lost 0 bases, the J end lost 6 bases, and 7 bases lay between the germline ends. The CDR3 loop is CASSLEGVEQYF. CDR3 coding DNA: TGCGCCAGCAGCTTGGAAGGGGTCGAGCAGTACTTC.

The chain recombines TRBV6-1 with TRBJ2-3, with D unresolved. The CDR3 totals 13 residues. The germline gives CDR1 MNHNS, CDR2 SASEGT. Trimming pared 1 base from V and 6 bases from J, leaving 8 bases between. The chain's CDR3 is CASSEGNGDTQYF. CDR3 in DNA: TGTGCCAGCAGTGAAGGTAACGGGGATACGCAGTATTTT.

About this clone itself: At one end the junction does not follow the germline gene, possibly because of a read error. V gene TRBV6-1 combines with J gene TRBJ2-7, with D possibly matching TRBD1 (6 bases). CDR3 length equals 14 residues. Germline CDR1 and CDR2: MNHNS and SASEGT. In nucleotides, the CDR3 is TGTGCCATCAGTGATTACAGGGTTGGCTACGAGCAGTACTTC. As protein: CAISDYRVGYEQYF.

The gene calls are TRBV6-1 and TRBJ1-3, with 7 positions matching TRBD1. V shed 5 bases and J 3 bases; nucleotides not matched to a gene: 4. This CDR3 region has 14 residues. Germline CDR1 is MNHNS and CDR2 is SASEGT. The CDR3 DNA reads as TGTGCCAGCAGTCTGACAGGGAGTGGAAACACCATATATTTT. Translated: CASSLTGSGNTIYF.

This chain connects TRBV28 to TRBJ2-7; 7 nucleotides align to TRBD2. Germline lookup yields CDR1 MDHEN and CDR2 SYDVKM. The CDR3 has 14 residues. Germline trimming cut 3 bases from V and 0 bases from J; bases unmatched to any gene: 2. CDR3 bases: TGTGCCAGCAGTTTGGGAGGGAGCTCCTACGAGCAGTACTTC. This encodes CASSLGGSSYEQYF.

The chain carries TRBV5-4 and TRBJ2-5; D call uncertain. Germline values: CDR1 SGHNT, CDR2 YYREEE (reference sequence). The CDR3 is 13 amino acids. The ends were cut back, 0 bases at V and 1 base at J, with 4 bases in the middle. The CDR3 DNA reads as TGTGCCAGCAGCTTGGACCTCCAAGAGACCCAGTACTTC. It translates to CASSLDLQETQYF.